This T cell receptor beta chain came from a study of blood T cells in healthy people across ages. V lost 8 bases and J lost 2, with 9 bases in between. This CDR3 region has 12 residues. Germline CDR1 and CDR2: MNHNY and SVGAGI (reference sequence). Drawing of peripheral blood yielded 8.5 to 10 milliliters from each donor. Together with a sample-barcoded 5' primer, a J-beta primer mix was included in a second PCR lasting about 7 to 12 cycles. TCRdb itself ran the 5' RACE reads through MiXCR, one entry per CDR3 protein. The table records 890,000 or so distinct CDR3 sequences, 60% to 80% of them present only once.

This sequence originates from a man aged 30 to 39 in good health. Sequenced input: blood. The rearrangement uses TRBV6-6 and TRBJ2-5, with D unclear. The CDR3 sequence: CASHSVQETQYF. The CDR3 DNA reads as TGTGCCAGCCATTCAGTGCAAGAGACCCAGTACTTC.